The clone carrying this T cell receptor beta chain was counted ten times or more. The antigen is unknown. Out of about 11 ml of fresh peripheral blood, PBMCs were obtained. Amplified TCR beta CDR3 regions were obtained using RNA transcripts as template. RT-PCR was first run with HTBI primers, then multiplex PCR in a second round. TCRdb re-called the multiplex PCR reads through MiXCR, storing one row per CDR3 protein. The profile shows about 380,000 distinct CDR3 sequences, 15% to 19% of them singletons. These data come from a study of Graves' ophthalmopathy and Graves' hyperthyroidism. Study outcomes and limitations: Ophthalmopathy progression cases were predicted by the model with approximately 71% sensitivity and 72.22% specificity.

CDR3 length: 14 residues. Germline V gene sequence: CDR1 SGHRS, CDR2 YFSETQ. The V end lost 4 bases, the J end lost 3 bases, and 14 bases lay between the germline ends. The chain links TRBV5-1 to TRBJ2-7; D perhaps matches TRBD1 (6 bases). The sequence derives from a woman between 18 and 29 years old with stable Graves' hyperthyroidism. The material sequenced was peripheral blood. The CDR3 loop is CASSPDRQVYEQYF. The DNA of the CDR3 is TGCGCCAGCAGCCCGGATCGACAGGTCTACGAGCAGTACTTC.